The next 22 T cell receptor beta chains were all read from a single sample in a study of blood T cell repertoires in COVID-19. Here immunoSEQ multiplex PCR was the method, and the copy in TCRdb shows in-frame clones only, minus some. Counted here are approximately 300,000 clones, 70% to 90% occurring once; the ten biggest clones make up roughly 4.3%. The specimen was PBMCs or T cells enriched from blood (not recorded which). The source is a woman aged 30 to 39 who had recovered from COVID-19.

This chain links TRBV27 with TRBJ2-1, with TRBD2 identical over 13 bases. This CDR3 region has 16 residues. CDR1 is MNHEY and CDR2 is SMNVEV in the germline V gene (reference sequence). V was pared by 4 bases and J by 12 bases, with 12 bases of the junction left unmatched. The CDR3 DNA follows: TGTGCCAGCAGTTCCGGACTAGCGGGAGTGAAGTTTAGGCAGTTCTTC. Protein sequence: CASSSGLAGVKFRQFF.

Only a few counts were recorded for this clone. The chain uses TRBV28 and TRBJ1-3; no firm D call. The ends were cut back, 3 bases at V and 4 bases at J, with 10 bases in the middle. This CDR3 region has 14 residues. The germline V gene encodes CDR1 MDHEN and CDR2 SYDVKM. Here the CDR3 reads CASSFVPKGNTIYF. In nucleotides, the CDR3 is TGTGCCAGCAGTTTTGTCCCCAAAGGAAACACCATATATTTT. The whole variable domain, remainder taken from reference TRBV28 and TRBJ1-3, is DVKVTQSSRYLVKRTGEKVFLECVQDMDHENMFWYRQDPGLGLRLIYFSYDVKMKEKGDIPEGYSVSREKKERFSLILESASTNQTSMYLCASSFVPKGNTIYFGEGSWLTVV.

The chain carries TRBV10-3 and TRBJ2-7; 9 nucleotides agree with TRBD1. The CDR3 extends over 14 amino acids. Germline V gives CDR1 ENHRY, CDR2 SYGVKD. J was trimmed by 4 bases and V by 6 bases; bases with no gene match: 7. The CDR3 is CAIRGTGHPYEQYF. In DNA, the CDR3 is TGTGCCATCAGGGGGACAGGGCACCCATACGAGCAGTACTTC.

On this clone itself: One end of the junction does not line up with germline, which may come from a read error. This chain links TRBV7-9 with TRBJ1-1; D is unclear. The CDR3 spans 15 residues. Per the germline V gene, CDR1 is SEHNR and CDR2 is FQNEAQ (reference sequence). The CDR3 protein is CASNTYPEEGPDAFF. The DNA of the CDR3 is TGTGCCAGCAACACTTATCCGGAGGAGGGCCCTGATGCTTTCTTT.

This chain links TRBV5-1 with TRBJ2-5, with 7 bases aligning to TRBD2. V gave up 5 bases and J gave up 4 bases; unmatched junction bases: 8. CDR1 SGHRS and CDR2 YFSETQ come from the germline V gene. The CDR3 has 14 residues. The CDR3 bases are TGCGCCAGCAGGTCGGCGGGGGAGGTAGAGACCCAGTACTTC. Translation gives CASRSAGEVETQYF.

In DNA, the CDR3 is TGTGCCTGGAGTGTGTCCCACACCCGACAGAAACGGGTTCAGCCCCAGCATTTT. Translating it yields CAWSVSHTRQKRVQPQHF. The rearrangement links TRBV30 to TRBJ1-5, with D possibly being TRBD1 (5 bases). The length of the CDR3 is 18 residues. CDR1 is GTSNPN, CDR2 SVGIG, per germline (reference sequence). Trimming took off 0 bases at V and 6 bases at J, with 24 bases between the two ends.

This clone is a singleton in its sample. CDR3 nucleotide sequence: TGTGCCAGCAGCTTAGCGGGGGGTACCGGGGAGCTGTTTTTT. This encodes CASSLAGGTGELFF. V usage is TRBV6-5 and J usage is TRBJ2-2; 10 bases are shared with TRBD2. J gave up 5 bases and V 6 bases, and 3 bases lay outside the gene matches. Per germline, CDR1 MNHEY and CDR2 SVGAGI. The CDR3 has 14 residues.

V usage is TRBV28 and J usage is TRBJ1-2, with no clear D. The V and J ends lost 4 bases and 1 base respectively, with 13 bases between them. This CDR3 contains 15 residues. Germline loops: CDR1 MDHEN, CDR2 SYDVKM. The CDR3 DNA reads as TGTGCCAGCAGTTCCGGTGGAGAGGTTAACTATGGCTACACCTTC. It translates to CASSSGGEVNYGYTF.

The CDR3 here is CASSAGYSGRQETQYF. CDR3 bases: TGTGCCAGCAGCGCAGGATACAGCGGGCGCCAAGAGACCCAGTACTTC. The chain links TRBV9 to TRBJ2-5, with D perhaps matching TRBD2 (6 bases). The CDR3 contains 16 residues. The germline CDR1 and CDR2 sequences are SGDLS and YYNGEE. V was clipped by 3 bases and J by 1 base, with 16 bases between them.

The chain recombines TRBV11-2 with TRBJ2-5; no firm D call. V was trimmed by 4 bases and J by 7 bases, leaving 13 bases between them. The CDR3 contains 13 residues. From germline, CDR1 is SGHAT and CDR2 FQNNGV. CDR3 region: CASSSGVLGTQYF. In DNA form, the CDR3 reads TGTGCCAGCAGCTCTGGAGTCTTGGGGACCCAGTACTTC.

This chain joins TRBV6-1 and TRBJ1-5; no firm D call. Germline V gene sequence: CDR1 MNHNS, CDR2 SASEGT. The CDR3 sequence is 16 residues long. V was clipped by 0 bases and J by 1 base, with 10 bases between them. In DNA form, the CDR3 reads TGTGCCAGCAGTGAAGCGAGCGGTCAAAGCAATCAGCCCCAGCATTTT. Translating it yields CASSEASGQSNQPQHF.

The CDR3 loop reads CASSLNGQAYSGANVLTF. CDR3 nucleotide sequence: TGTGCCAGCAGTTTAAACGGACAGGCATACTCTGGGGCCAACGTCCTGACTTTC. The genes are TRBV7-9 and TRBJ2-6, with 7 bases identical to TRBD1. Germline values: CDR1 SEHNR, CDR2 FQNEAQ (reference sequence). Trimming removed 6 bases from V and 0 bases from J; junction bases left unmatched: 11. The CDR3 contains 18 residues.

The genes are TRBV7-2 and TRBJ2-3, with TRBD2 matching 10 bases. The CDR3 runs to 15 residues. Germline CDR1 SGHTA, CDR2 FQGNSA. After removal of 5 bases from V and 3 bases from J, the junction contained 5 bases not matched to a gene. As DNA, the CDR3 is TGTGCCAGCAGCGCCGATAGCGGGGGGACAGATACGCAGTATTTT. Protein sequence: CASSADSGGTDTQYF. The full variable domain, completed using reference TRBV7-2 and TRBJ2-3, is GAGVSQSPSNKVTEKGKDVELRCDPISGHTALYWYRQSLGQGLEFLIYFQGNSAPDKSGLPSDRFSAERTGGSVSTLTIQRTQQEDSAVYLCASSADSGGTDTQYFGPGTRLTVL.

The V gene is TRBV27, the J gene TRBJ1-1; unclear D gene. CDR3 length: 11 amino acids. Germline CDR1 and CDR2: MNHEY and SMNVEV (reference sequence). Trimming cost V 4 bases and J 7 bases, with 7 bases left between them. DNA of the CDR3: TGTGCCAGCAGTTACCGTAGTGAAGCTTTCTTT. Protein: CASSYRSEAFF.

J is TRBJ2-1 and V is TRBV4-2, with TRBD2 identical over 11 bases. CDR1 LGHNA and CDR2 YNFKEQ come from the germline V gene. V shed 4 bases, J shed 1 base, and the junction held 6 bases outside the gene matches. This CDR3 is built from 17 residues. Written as DNA, the CDR3 is TGTGCCAGCAGCCCTCGGGTAGCGGGAGGGTCCTACAATGAGCAGTTCTTC. It yields the protein CASSPRVAGGSYNEQFF.

The chain is built from TRBV13 and TRBJ1-1, with 10 bases that match TRBD1. V shed 5 bases and J 6 bases; nucleotides not matched to a gene: 6. The CDR3 runs 14 residues. The germline gives CDR1 PRHDT, CDR2 FYEKMQ (reference sequence). The CDR3, as DNA: TGTGCCAGCAGCCTCGGACAGGGGGATCCTGAAGCTTTCTTT. It is translated as CASSLGQGDPEAFF.

The rearrangement links TRBV4-2 to TRBJ2-3, with D possibly being TRBD2 (6 bases). Trimming pared 1 base from V and 3 bases from J, leaving 14 bases between. This CDR3 is built from 16 residues. In germline, CDR1 is LGHNA, CDR2 YNFKEQ. Here the CDR3 DNA reads TGTGCCAGCAGCCAAGGGAGGGTAGAAGGGACAGATACGCAGTATTTT. Protein product: CASSQGRVEGTDTQYF.

In its sample, this clone was seen once. The rearrangement joins TRBV28 to TRBJ1-5; TRBD1 might be the D (5 bases). V lost 5 bases, J lost 4 bases, and 18 bases lay in between. CDR3 size: 16 residues. The germline V gene has CDR1 MDHEN and CDR2 SYDVKM. DNA for the CDR3: TGTGCCAGCAGTATATTGCTAAATGGGGGGAATCAGCCCCAGCATTTT. Encoded protein: CASSILLNGGNQPQHF.

This chain connects TRBV28 to TRBJ1-3; weak D call: TRBD1 (5 bases). This CDR3 comprises 15 residues. Germline V gene lookup returns CDR1 MDHEN and CDR2 SYDVKM. The V gene lost 8 bases and the J gene lost 1 base, with 15 bases spanning the gap. CDR3 sequence (DNA): TGTGCCAGCGTTACAGGTTCAGAGTCTGGAAACACCATATATTTT. Encoded protein: CASVTGSESGNTIYF. Full variable domain (rest looked up from reference TRBV28 and TRBJ1-3): DVKVTQSSRYLVKRTGEKVFLECVQDMDHENMFWYRQDPGLGLRLIYFSYDVKMKEKGDIPEGYSVSREKKERFSLILESASTNQTSMYLCASVTGSESGNTIYFGEGSWLTVV.

The CDR3 region is CAISESGLGARANEAFF. The CDR3 DNA sequence: TGTGCCATCAGTGAGTCGGGTCTGGGCGCCAGGGCGAATGAAGCTTTCTTT. The chain combines TRBV10-3 with TRBJ1-1; possible D gene TRBD1, 5 bases. The V gene's germline CDR1 is ENHRY and CDR2 SYGVKD. CDR3 size: 17 residues. Trimming took 0 bases from V and 7 from J, leaving 21 bases between them.

This clone has just a few counts. CDR3 DNA sequence: TGTGCCAGCAGCTTGGGTGGGTTAGGAGACACTGAAGCTTTCTTT. It yields the protein CASSLGGLGDTEAFF. The rearrangement uses TRBV11-2 and TRBJ1-1; D remains unclear. This CDR3 is 15 amino acids long. The germline V gene has CDR1 SGHAT and CDR2 FQNNGV. V lost 3 bases to trimming and J lost 3 bases, with 14 bases between them.

This chain uses TRBV11-3 with TRBJ2-3; a possible D gene is TRBD2 (5 bases). V lost 1 base and J 3 bases, leaving 20 bases between the germline ends. Germline V gene data show CDR1 as SGHNT and CDR2 as YENEEA. CDR3 length: 18 amino acids. CDR3 in DNA: TGTGCCAGCAGCTTAGTTCGATTGGCTAGCTTTGTTACAGATACGCAGTATTTT. Its protein product is CASSLVRLASFVTDTQYF.